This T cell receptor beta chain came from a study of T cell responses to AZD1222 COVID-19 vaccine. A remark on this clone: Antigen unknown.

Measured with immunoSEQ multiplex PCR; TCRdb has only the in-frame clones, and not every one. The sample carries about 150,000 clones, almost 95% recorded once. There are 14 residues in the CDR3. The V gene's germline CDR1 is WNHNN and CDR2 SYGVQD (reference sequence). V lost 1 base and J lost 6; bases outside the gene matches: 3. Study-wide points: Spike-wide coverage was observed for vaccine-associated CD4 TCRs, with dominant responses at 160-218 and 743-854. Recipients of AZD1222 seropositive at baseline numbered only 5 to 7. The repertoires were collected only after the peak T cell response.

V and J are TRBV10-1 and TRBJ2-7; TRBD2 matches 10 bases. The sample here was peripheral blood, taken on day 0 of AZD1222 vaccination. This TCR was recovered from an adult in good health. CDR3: CASSELASGSEQYF. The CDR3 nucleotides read TGCGCCAGCAGTGAGTTGGCTAGCGGGAGCGAGCAGTACTTC.